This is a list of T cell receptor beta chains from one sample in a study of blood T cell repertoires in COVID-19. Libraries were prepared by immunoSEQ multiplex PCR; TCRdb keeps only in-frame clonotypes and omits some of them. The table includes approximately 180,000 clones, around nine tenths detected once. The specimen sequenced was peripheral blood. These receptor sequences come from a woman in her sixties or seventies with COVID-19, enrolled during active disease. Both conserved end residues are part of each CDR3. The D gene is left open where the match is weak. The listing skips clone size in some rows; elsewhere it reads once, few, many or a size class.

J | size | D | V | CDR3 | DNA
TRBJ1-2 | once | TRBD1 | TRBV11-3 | CASSLAGTVNYGYTF | TGTGCCAGCAGCTTAGCCGGGACAGTGAACTATGGCTACACCTTC
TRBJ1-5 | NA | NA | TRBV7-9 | CASSFEGERPQHF | TGTGCCAGCAGCTTTGAAGGGGAAAGGCCCCAGCATTTT
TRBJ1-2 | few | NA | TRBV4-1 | CASSQDSYGYTF | TGCGCCAGCAGCCAGGACAGCTATGGCTACACCTTC
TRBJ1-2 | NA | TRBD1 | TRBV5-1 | CASSTTGPGYTF | TGCGCCAGCAGCACGACAGGGCCAGGCTACACCTTC
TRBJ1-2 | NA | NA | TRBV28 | CASSHGGSSNYGYTF | TGTGCCAGCAGCCATGGAGGGTCCTCCAACTATGGCTACACCTTC
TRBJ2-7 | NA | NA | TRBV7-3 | CASSLNPGAMGEQYF | TGTGCCAGCAGCTTAAATCCGGGAGCTATGGGCGAGCAGTACTTC
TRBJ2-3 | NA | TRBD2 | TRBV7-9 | CASSLAGQSTDTQYF | TGTGCCAGCAGCCTAGCGGGGCAGAGCACAGATACGCAGTATTTT
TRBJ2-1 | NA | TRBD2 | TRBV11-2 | CASSLSEGLREFF | TGTGCCAGCAGCTTAAGCGAGGGACTACGCGAGTTCTTC
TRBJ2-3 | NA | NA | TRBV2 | CASSGGSTDTQYF | TGTGCCAGCAGTGGAGGGAGCACAGATACGCAGTATTTT
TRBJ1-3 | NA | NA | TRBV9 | CASSGTGLGGNTIYF | TGTGCCAGCAGCGGTACAGGGTTAGGAGGAAACACCATATATTTT
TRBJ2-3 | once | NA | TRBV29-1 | CSVWTAKGGTDTQYF | TGCAGCGTTTGGACAGCCAAAGGGGGCACAGATACGCAGTATTTT
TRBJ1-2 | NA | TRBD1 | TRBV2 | CASSADRVGGYTF | TGTGCCAGCAGCGCGGACAGGGTAGGCGGCTACACCTTC
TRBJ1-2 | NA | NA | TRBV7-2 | CASSSKMSVGERTF | TGTGCCAGCAGCTCAAAGATGAGCGTCGGGGAGCGTACCTTC
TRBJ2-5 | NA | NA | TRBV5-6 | CASSSGVGYTRQETQYF | TGTGCCAGCAGCTCAGGGGTGGGCTACACGAGACAAGAGACCCAGTACTTC
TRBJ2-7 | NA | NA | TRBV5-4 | CASSLHRAYEQYF | TGTGCCAGCAGCTTGCACAGGGCCTACGAGCAGTACTTC
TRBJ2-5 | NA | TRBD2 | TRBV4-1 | CASSPGALAGEETQYF | TGCGCCAGCAGCCCAGGGGCCCTAGCGGGAGAGGAGACCCAGTACTTC
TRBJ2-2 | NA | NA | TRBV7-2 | CASSLIRANTGELFF | TGTGCCAGCAGCTTAATTAGAGCGAACACCGGGGAGCTGTTTTTT
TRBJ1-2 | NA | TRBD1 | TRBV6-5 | CASSPGTEIYYGYTF | TGTGCCAGCAGCCCCGGGACAGAAATATATTATGGCTACACCTTC
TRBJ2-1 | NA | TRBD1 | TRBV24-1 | CATSDQRDRPYNEQFF | TGTGCCACCAGTGACCAACGGGACAGACCGTACAATGAGCAGTTCTTC
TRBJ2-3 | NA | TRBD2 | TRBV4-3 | CASSQDLKGLAGGTDTQYF | TGCGCCAGCAGCCAAGATCTTAAGGGACTAGCGGGAGGCACAGATACGCAGTATTTT
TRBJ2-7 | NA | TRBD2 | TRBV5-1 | CASSLETTSGSEQYF | TGCGCCAGCAGCTTGGAAACGACTAGCGGGAGCGAGCAGTACTTC
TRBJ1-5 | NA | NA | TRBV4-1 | CASSQDRSRAEQPQHF | TGCGCCAGCAGCCAAGATCGAAGCAGGGCTGAGCAGCCCCAGCATTTT
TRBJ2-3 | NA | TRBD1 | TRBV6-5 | CASGRGLFPDTQYF | TGTGCCAGCGGCAGGGGGCTCTTCCCAGATACGCAGTATTTT
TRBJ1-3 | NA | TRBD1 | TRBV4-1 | CASSRGQGALSGNTIYF | TGCGCCAGCAGCCGGGGACAGGGGGCCCTCTCTGGAAACACCATATATTTT
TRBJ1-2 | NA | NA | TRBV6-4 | CASSDRGGYGYTF | TGTGCCAGCAGTGACAGGGGAGGCTATGGCTACACCTTC
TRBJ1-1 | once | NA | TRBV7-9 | CASFRVRMNTEAFF | TGTGCCAGCTTCCGGGTCCGAATGAACACTGAAGCTTTCTTT
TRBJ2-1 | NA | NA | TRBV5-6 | CASSLGLLNEQFF | TGTGCCAGCAGCTTGGGACTGTTAAATGAGCAGTTCTTC
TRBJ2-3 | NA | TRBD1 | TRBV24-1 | CATSDSIGTGTDTQYF | TGTGCCACCAGTGACTCCATTGGGACAGGCACAGATACGCAGTATTTT
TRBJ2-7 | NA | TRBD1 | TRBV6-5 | CASSYSTGIGSYEQYF | TGTGCCAGCAGTTACTCGACAGGGATAGGTTCCTACGAGCAGTACTTC
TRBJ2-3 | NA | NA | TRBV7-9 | CASSFSVPSGTDTQYF | TGTGCCAGCAGCTTTTCCGTGCCTAGCGGCACAGATACGCAGTATTTT
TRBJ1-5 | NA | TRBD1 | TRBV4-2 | CASSQVRTGSQPQHF | TGTGCCAGCAGCCAAGTCCGGACAGGGAGTCAGCCCCAGCATTTT
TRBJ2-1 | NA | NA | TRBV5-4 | CASSLEVGGGAYNEQFF | TGTGCCAGCAGCTTGGAGGTGGGAGGAGGGGCCTACAATGAGCAGTTCTTC
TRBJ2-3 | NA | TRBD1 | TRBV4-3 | CASSQGDRPQYTQYF | TGCGCCAGCAGCCAAGGGGACAGGCCGCAATATACGCAGTATTTT
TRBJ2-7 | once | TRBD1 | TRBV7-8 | CASSPTGGKDEQYF | TGTGCCAGCAGCCCGACAGGGGGGAAGGACGAGCAGTACTTC
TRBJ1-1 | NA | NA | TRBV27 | CASSLGLGTEAFF | TGTGCCAGCAGTTTAGGGCTTGGCACTGAAGCTTTCTTT
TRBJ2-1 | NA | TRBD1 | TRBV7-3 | CASSLRGKAYNEQFF | TGTGCCAGCAGCCTCAGGGGGAAAGCCTACAATGAGCAGTTCTTC
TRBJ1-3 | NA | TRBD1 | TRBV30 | CAWSVTGAGNTIYF | TGTGCCTGGAGTGTGACAGGGGCTGGAAACACCATATATTTT
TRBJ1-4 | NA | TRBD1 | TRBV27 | CASATGTALEKLFF | TGTGCCAGCGCCACCGGGACAGCGCTAGAAAAACTGTTTTTT
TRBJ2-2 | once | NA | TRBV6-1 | CASSAKGDLDTGELFF | TGTGCCAGCAGTGCCAAGGGGGATTTAGACACCGGGGAGCTGTTTTTT
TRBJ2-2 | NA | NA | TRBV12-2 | CASRRTESNTGELFF | TGTGCAAGTCGCCGGACAGAGTCTAACACCGGGGAGCTGTTTTTT
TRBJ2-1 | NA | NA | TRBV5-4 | CASSLAGGGDEQFF | TGTGCCAGCAGCTTGGCCGGAGGAGGCGATGAGCAGTTCTTC
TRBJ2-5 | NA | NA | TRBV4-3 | CASSRGGVRETQYF | TGCGCCAGCAGCCGGGGCGGGGTCCGGGAGACCCAGTACTTC
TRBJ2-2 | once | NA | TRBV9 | CASSPRGLVNTGELFF | TGTGCCAGCAGCCCAAGAGGGCTAGTGAACACCGGGGAGCTGTTTTTT
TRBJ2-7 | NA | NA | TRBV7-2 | CASSLGEPYEQYF | TGTGCCAGCAGCTTAGGGGAGCCCTACGAGCAGTACTTC
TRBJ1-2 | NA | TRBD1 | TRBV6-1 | CASSEVGQGREGYTF | TGTGCCAGCAGTGAAGTGGGACAGGGTCGGGAGGGCTACACCTTC
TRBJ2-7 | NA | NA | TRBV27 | CASTTKRYEQYF | TGTGCCAGCACAACTAAGCGGTACGAGCAGTACTTC
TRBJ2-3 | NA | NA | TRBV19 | CASSNSADTQYF | TGTGCCAGTAGTAATTCAGCAGATACGCAGTATTTT